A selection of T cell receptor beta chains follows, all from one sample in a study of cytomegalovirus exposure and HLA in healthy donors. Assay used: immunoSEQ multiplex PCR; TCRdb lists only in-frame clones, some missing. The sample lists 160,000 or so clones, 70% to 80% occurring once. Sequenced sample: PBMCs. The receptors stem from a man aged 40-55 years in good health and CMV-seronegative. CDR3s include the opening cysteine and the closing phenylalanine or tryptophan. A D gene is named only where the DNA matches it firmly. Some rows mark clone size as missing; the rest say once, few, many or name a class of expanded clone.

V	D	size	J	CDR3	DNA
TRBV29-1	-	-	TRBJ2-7	CSVEDRGESYEQYF	TGCAGCGTTGAAGATCGGGGTGAATCCTACGAGCAGTACTTC
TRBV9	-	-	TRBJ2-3	CASSVSQGRESTDTQYF	TGTGCCAGCAGCGTTTCACAGGGCCGAGAGAGCACAGATACGCAGTATTTT
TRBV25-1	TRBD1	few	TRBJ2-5	CASSAPGTGSETQYF	TGTGCCAGCAGTGCCCCCGGGACAGGGTCAGAGACCCAGTACTTC
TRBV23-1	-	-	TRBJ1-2	CASSQPREQSNYGYTF	TGCGCCAGCAGTCAACCGAGAGAACAGAGTAACTATGGCTACACCTTC
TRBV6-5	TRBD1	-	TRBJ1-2	CASSYSGQGKWRGYTF	TGTGCCAGCAGTTACTCTGGACAGGGCAAGTGGAGGGGCTACACCTTC
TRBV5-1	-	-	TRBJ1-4	CASSLGGATNEKLFF	TGCGCCAGCAGCTTGGGGGGGGCAACTAATGAAAAACTGTTTTTT
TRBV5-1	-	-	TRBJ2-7	CASSSSYEQYF	TGCGCCAGCAGCTCCAGCTACGAGCAGTACTTC
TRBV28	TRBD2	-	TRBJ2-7	CASSRTSGGYEQYF	TGTGCCAGCAGCCGGACTAGCGGGGGCTACGAGCAGTACTTC
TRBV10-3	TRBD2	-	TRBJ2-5	CAIRAERSGGDQETQYF	TGTGCCATCAGGGCTGAGAGGAGCGGGGGGGACCAAGAGACCCAGTACTTC
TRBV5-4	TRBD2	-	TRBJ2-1	CASSPSGDYNEQFF	TGTGCCAGCAGTCCTAGCGGGGACTACAATGAGCAGTTCTTC
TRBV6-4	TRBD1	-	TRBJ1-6	CASSVSGTGDSPLHF	TGTGCCAGCAGTGTCTCCGGGACAGGTGATTCACCCCTCCACTTT
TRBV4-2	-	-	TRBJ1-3	CASSLPGVSGNTIYF	TGTGCCAGCAGCCTACCAGGGGTGTCTGGAAACACCATATATTTT
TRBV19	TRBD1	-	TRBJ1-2	CASSVRQGLSYTF	TGTGCCAGTAGTGTTCGACAGGGACTCAGCTACACCTTC
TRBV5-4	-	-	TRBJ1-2	CASSLDRENYGYTF	TGTGCCAGCAGCTTGGACAGGGAAAACTATGGCTACACCTTC
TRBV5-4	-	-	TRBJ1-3	CASSSDSDVSGNTIYF	TGTGCCAGCAGCTCCGACAGCGATGTCTCTGGAAACACCATATATTTT
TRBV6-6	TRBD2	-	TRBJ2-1	CATLQWIAGGNEQFF	TGTGCCACCTTACAGTGGATAGCGGGGGGGAATGAGCAGTTCTTC
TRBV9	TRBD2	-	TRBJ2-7	CASSSLGGSYEQYF	TGTGCCAGCAGCTCCCTGGGGGGGTCCTACGAGCAGTACTTC